This TCR beta chain came from a study of cytomegalovirus exposure and HLA in healthy donors. V trimming: 7 bases; J trimming: 4 bases; junction bases outside the gene matches: 12. This CDR3 region has 15 residues. CDR1 is MNHNS, CDR2 SASEGT, per germline. Study-level results: A missense variant in DCLRE1C was later tied to TCR beta V- and J-gene trimming. The only immune exposure information that was available was CMV serostatus.

About this clone itself: Its specificity is unknown. The sample has other DNA sequences that encode this CDR3 too.

It was with 60 Vbeta and 13 Jbeta primers that the PCR ran. Assay used: immunoSEQ multiplex PCR; TCRdb lists only in-frame clones, some missing. The table lists 55,000 to 85,000 clones, around 72% of them singletons, with 9% to 14% in the top ten. This chain joins TRBV6-1 and TRBJ1-2; the match to TRBD1 covers 7 bases. The source of this sequence is a woman aged 40 to 50 in good health and CMV-seropositive. Specimen: PBMCs. This CDR3 reads CASNRDRVGGYGYTF. Here the CDR3 DNA reads TGTGCCAGCAACAGAGACAGGGTGGGGGGCTATGGCTACACCTTC.